Below are 14 T cell receptor beta chains sequenced from a single sample in a study of beta chain features in type 1 diabetes. The investigators reverse transcribed all of the isolated RNA, so they sequenced expressed TCRB transcripts. Sequencing used immunoSEQ multiplex PCR; TCRdb keeps in-frame clones, though not all of them. The repertoire includes approximately 300,000 clones, more than 9.5% of them detected once, and over 0.015% sits in the top ten. Sequenced: naive CD4+ T cells from blood. Receptors originate from a woman aged 25 to 45 in good health.

This clone was counted only a few times. This chain links TRBV18 with TRBJ2-2; 9 bases map to TRBD2. Trimming took 3 bases from V and 4 from J; bases not matched to a gene: 3. This CDR3 is 15 amino acids long. In germline, CDR1 is KGHSH, CDR2 LQKENI. CDR3 DNA: TGTGCCAGCTCACCCCGACTAGCGGTCACCGGGGAGCTGTTTTTT. It yields the protein CASSPRLAVTGELFF.

This chain connects TRBV4-3 to TRBJ2-1, with 11 bases that match TRBD2. CDR1 and CDR2 from the germline V gene are LGHNA and YSLEER. The J segment lost 9 bases and the V segment lost 3 bases, leaving 13 bases of the junction unmatched. CDR3 length equals 17 residues. In DNA, the CDR3 is TGCGCCAGCAGCCAGGAGGGGACTAGCGGACGCCATGGTGAGCAGTTCTTC. It yields the protein CASSQEGTSGRHGEQFF.

The V call is TRBV4-3, the J call TRBJ2-3; tentatively, D is TRBD1 (5 bases). Germline values: CDR1 LGHNA, CDR2 YSLEER. The CDR3 has 16 residues. Trimming removed 0 bases from V and 3 bases from J, with 13 bases in between. This chain's CDR3 is CASSQEKGLNTDTQYF. CDR3 sequence (DNA): TGCGCCAGCAGCCAAGAAAAGGGGTTAAATACAGATACGCAGTATTTT.

This clone was observed a handful of times. This chain links TRBV6-5 with TRBJ2-5; 10 bases are a match to TRBD2. V shed 10 bases, J shed 3 bases, and the junction held 8 bases outside the gene matches. Germline loops: CDR1 MNHEY, CDR2 SVGAGI. This CDR3 is built from 14 residues. For the CDR3, the DNA is TGTGCCACCAAGCGGGAGGGCCTGAAAGAGACCCAGTACTTC. This translates into CATKREGLKETQYF.

The chain combines TRBV9 with TRBJ2-1, with 7 bases fitting TRBD2. V gave up 2 bases and J gave up 8 bases; unmatched junction bases: 10. CDR3 length: 15 amino acids. The germline gives CDR1 SGDLS, CDR2 YYNGEE. CDR3 coding DNA: TGTGCCAGCAGCGTTTGGACGGGAGGCTTCGATGAGCAGTTCTTC. This translates into CASSVWTGGFDEQFF.

The chain joins TRBV27 to TRBJ2-3; possible D gene TRBD1, 7 bases. Per the germline V gene, CDR1 is MNHEY and CDR2 is SMNVEV (reference sequence). CDR3 size: 15 residues. Trimming cost V 2 bases and J 1 base, with 10 bases left between them. The CDR3 nucleotides are TGTGCCAGCAGTTTAGGAGGGGGCCGCACAGATACGCAGTATTTT. Protein: CASSLGGGRTDTQYF.

This clone was observed a handful of times. The rearrangement joins TRBV6-1 to TRBJ2-7; 9 bases agree with TRBD2. This CDR3 region has 15 residues. The germline V gene encodes CDR1 MNHNS and CDR2 SASEGT. Trimming removed 4 bases from V and 2 bases from J; junction bases left unmatched: 6. Here the CDR3 DNA reads TGTGCCAGCAGTGTTCTTGCGGGAGGGACCTACGAGCAGTACTTC. This gives the protein CASSVLAGGTYEQYF.

The V and J genes are TRBV9 and TRBJ1-5, with a possible D match to TRBD1 (6 bases). The CDR3 sequence is 16 residues long. The ends were cut back, 0 bases at V and 6 bases at J, with 16 bases in the middle. Germline CDR1 and CDR2: SGDLS and YYNGEE. Here the CDR3 DNA reads TGTGCCAGCAGCGTAGTTTGGGGGCATCTGTCTCAGCCCCAGCATTTT. Protein sequence: CASSVVWGHLSQPQHF.

The chain links TRBV7-2 to TRBJ2-7; TRBD1 matches 7 bases. CDR3 size: 14 residues. With V trimmed by 5 bases and J by 4 bases, 8 bases remained unmatched. From germline, CDR1 is SGHTA and CDR2 FQGNSA. The chain's CDR3 is CASSQKDRKYEQYF. The CDR3 DNA is TGTGCCAGCAGCCAGAAGGACAGGAAATACGAGCAGTACTTC.

A few counts support this clone. The genes are TRBV4-3 and TRBJ2-3, with D perhaps matching TRBD2 (5 bases). V lost 0 bases and J 2 bases, leaving 15 bases between the germline ends. The CDR3 has 17 amino acids. Germline V gives CDR1 LGHNA, CDR2 YSLEER. CDR3: CASSQDSGLDNTDTQYF. The CDR3 nucleotides read TGCGCCAGCAGCCAAGATTCAGGACTTGACAACACAGATACGCAGTATTTT.

The chain combines TRBV7-2 with TRBJ2-1, with 8 bases lining up with TRBD2. There are 16 residues in the CDR3. V was pared by 5 bases and J by 4 bases, with 10 bases of the junction left unmatched. CDR1 is SGHTA and CDR2 is FQGNSA in the germline V gene. CDR3 amino acids: CASSPGRASGYNEQFF. The CDR3 nucleotides are TGTGCCAGCAGCCCCGGCCGTGCTAGCGGGTACAATGAGCAGTTCTTC.

This clone has just one count. This chain connects TRBV7-9 to TRBJ2-1; 7 positions match TRBD2. V gave up 0 bases and J gave up 6 bases; unmatched junction bases: 11. The CDR3 contains 17 residues. The germline gives CDR1 SEHNR, CDR2 FQNEAQ (reference sequence). This chain's CDR3 is CASSLAWTGSGVNEQFF. The CDR3 DNA reads TGTGCCAGCAGCTTAGCGTGGACCGGGAGCGGGGTCAATGAGCAGTTCTTC.

This clone was seen a few times. This chain joins TRBV2 and TRBJ2-3, with 8 bases lining up with TRBD1. Germline CDR1 and CDR2: SNHLY and FYNNEI. V shed 5 bases and J 3 bases; nucleotides not matched to a gene: 1. This CDR3 contains 13 residues. This CDR3 reads CASSRTGTDTQYF. The CDR3 DNA reads as TGTGCCAGCAGTAGGACAGGGACAGATACGCAGTATTTT.

This clone was observed a handful of times. Here the CDR3 reads CASSFYRGASSGANVLTF. CDR3 nucleotides: TGTGCCAGCAGCTTCTACCGGGGTGCTAGCTCTGGGGCCAACGTCCTGACTTTC. The genes are TRBV7-3 and TRBJ2-6, with a possible D match to TRBD2 (5 bases). Trimming left V 3 bases short and J 0 bases short, with 15 bases between. This CDR3 is 18 amino acids long. CDR1 is SGHTA, CDR2 FQGTGA, per germline.